The following is a T cell receptor beta chain sequence with its context. Its antigen is not known. The record originates from a study of CD8+ T cells in alopecia areata. Study background: Those treated were given oral tofacitinib at 5 to 10 mg twice daily. A 6-month off-drug phase came after tofacitinib, which had lasted 6 to 18 months.

RNA extraction was followed by reverse transcription into cDNA, which acted as the sequencing template. Using immunoSEQ multiplex PCR, the repertoire was profiled, and TCRdb retains in-frame clones only, with some absent. The sample consists of about 140,000 clones, roughly 53% of them appearing once. V shed 7 bases, J shed 4 bases, and the junction held 4 bases outside the gene matches. The germline gives CDR1 SQVTM, CDR2 ANQGSEA. The CDR3 length is 12 residues. Notes on the study in general: Normal skin contains resident alphabeta T cells, and these are also sequenced in scalp samples.

The source is a human donor with alopecia areata. Source: CD4+ T cells sorted from blood, taken at week 0. The gene calls are TRBV29-1 and TRBJ1-5, with TRBD1 identical over 7 bases. Here the CDR3 reads CSAKTGNQPQHF. Here the CDR3 DNA reads TGCAGCGCGAAGACAGGGAATCAGCCCCAGCATTTT.